One and the same sample provided the 5 T cell receptor beta chains below, sequenced in a study of blood T cell repertoires in COVID-19. TCRdb's copy holds only in-frame clones and misses some; the assay was immunoSEQ multiplex PCR. The profile shows about 46,000 clones, approximately 90% of them singletons. The specimen was peripheral blood. These receptors all come from a man aged 50-60 years with active COVID-19.

This clone was observed once. The genes are TRBV7-6 and TRBJ2-7, with 8 bases matching TRBD2. The CDR3 runs to 17 residues. With 5 bases clipped from V and 3 bases from J, the junction kept 15 bases outside the gene matches. Germline V gene sequence: CDR1 SGHVS, CDR2 FNYEAQ. CDR3 coding DNA: TGTGCCAGCAGCCCGCGTGACGGGACTAGGGTTTTCTACGAGCAGTACTTC. It translates to CASSPRDGTRVFYEQYF.

CDR3 in DNA: TGTGCCAGCAGCTTAAGTTCAGGGGGCGGCACTGAAGCTTTCTTT. Amino acid sequence: CASSLSSGGGTEAFF. This chain links TRBV7-3 with TRBJ1-1; 8 bases are shared with TRBD1. Germline V gives CDR1 SGHTA, CDR2 FQGTGA. CDR3 size: 15 residues. The V gene end was trimmed by 1 base and the J gene end by 4 bases; junction bases not matched to a gene: 5.

In DNA, the CDR3 is TGTGCCAGCTCGGGCGGACTCCAAGGCCACAATGAGCAGTTCTTC. It codes for CASSGGLQGHNEQFF. This chain uses TRBV18 with TRBJ2-1, with a weak D call TRBD2 (5 bases). The CDR3 sequence is 15 residues long. Germline CDR1 KGHSH, CDR2 LQKENI. The V end was cut by 6 bases, the J end by 5 bases, with 17 bases between.

J is TRBJ2-4 and V is TRBV5-5; a possible D gene is TRBD1 (6 bases). The germline V gene encodes CDR1 SGHKS and CDR2 YYEKEE (reference sequence). V gave up 3 bases and J gave up 2 bases, with 12 bases separating them. The CDR3 has 15 amino acids. This CDR3 is CASSSQRDTKNIQYF. CDR3 DNA sequence: TGTGCCAGCAGCTCCCAGAGGGACACCAAAAACATTCAGTACTTC.

The chain is built from TRBV4-1 and TRBJ1-3; D gene unclear. In germline, CDR1 is MGHRA, CDR2 YSYEKL. The CDR3 is made up of 13 amino acids. V was shortened by 1 base and J by 7 bases, with 8 bases between the two germline ends. The CDR3 region has the DNA TGCGCCAGCAGCCAAGTCCTACCGAACACCATATATTTT. Residues: CASSQVLPNTIYF.